These T cell receptor beta chains were read from a single sample in a study of regulatory T cells in long-lasting Graves disease. TCRdb fed the multiplex PCR reads into MiXCR, producing one record per CDR3 protein. The table lists hundreds of thousands of distinct CDR3 sequences, 15% to 18% of them singletons. Source: peripheral blood mononuclear cells (PBMCs), taken at new diagnosis, from a patient treated with antithyroid drugs. The receptor set was obtained from a female donor with Graves disease. CDR3s include the opening cysteine and the closing phenylalanine or tryptophan. D genes are given only for firm matches. Clone size is stated in some rows and not others, as once, few, many or a class when expanded.

j_call clone_size d_call v_call cdr3_nt cdr3_aa
TRBJ2-3 . . TRBV6-2/TRBV6-3 TGTGCCAGCAGTTCTCCGGGCCGCACAGATACGCAGTATTTT CASSSPGRTDTQYF
TRBJ2-5 many . TRBV11-2 TGTGCCAGCAGCTCCCAACCCCCGGGCCATCTGGGGGAGACCCAGTACTTC CASSSQPPGHLGETQYF
TRBJ2-1 many . TRBV20-1 TGCAGTGCCTCTAGCGATGAGCAGTTCTTC CSASSDEQFF
TRBJ1-3 many . TRBV6-1 TGTGCCAGCAGTGAATCGGCCGGTGCCATCAACACCATATATTTT CASSESAGAINTIYF
TRBJ1-5 many . TRBV20-1 TGCAGTGCTAGAGTAGGGGTGGGGAGCAATCAGCCCCAGCATTTT CSARVGVGSNQPQHF
TRBJ2-3 . . TRBV5-6 TGTGCCAGCAGCGTCGCGGGGGCCGCCACAGATACGCAGTATTTT CASSVAGAATDTQYF
TRBJ2-3 few . TRBV9 TGTGCCAGCAGCCTCCGGACCAACACAGATACGCAGTATTTT CASSLRTNTDTQYF
TRBJ2-2 many . TRBV5-1 TGCGCCAGCAGCTTGGACGGTTCCGGGGTCGGGGAGCTGTTTTTT CASSLDGSGVGELFF
TRBJ1-5 many . TRBV10-3 TGTGCCATCGCCCCCGGAGGGGTCAGCAATCAGCCCCAGCATTTT CAIAPGGVSNQPQHF
TRBJ2-2 . . TRBV6-2/TRBV6-3 TGTGCCAGCAGCCTGTTTGCGAACACCGGGGAGCTGTTTTTT CASSLFANTGELFF
TRBJ1-4 . TRBD1 TRBV12-3/TRBV12-4 TGTGCCAGCAGTTCTGCAATGACAGGGCCTAATGAAAAACTGTTTTTT CASSSAMTGPNEKLFF
TRBJ1-1 many . TRBV7-3 TGTGCCAGCAGCTTATTTCGTCAGGTCGGGTTTTGCGCGGGTGGGGTCGGTGGCCCTGAAGCTTTCTTT CASSLFRQVGFCAGGVGGPEAFF
TRBJ2-1 once TRBD1 TRBV6-1 TGTGCCACCTTGGACAGGGGGCCCCATGAGCAGTTCTTC CATLDRGPHEQFF
TRBJ2-2 . . TRBV5-1 TGCGCCAGCAGTGTTGGAGACGCGAACACCGGGGAGCTGTTTTTT CASSVGDANTGELFF
TRBJ2-5 few TRBD2 TRBV19 TGTGCCAGTAGTATTCCCGGACTAGCGGGAGATGAGACCCAGTACTTC CASSIPGLAGDETQYF
TRBJ1-5 . . TRBV6-2/TRBV6-3 TGTGCCAGCAGTTACTCGAAGAGGGGAAGTCAGCCCCAGCATTTT CASSYSKRGSQPQHF
TRBJ2-7 many TRBD2 TRBV28 TGTGCCAGCAGTTTGGGGGGGACTAGCGGTCCCCACGAGCAGTACTTC CASSLGGTSGPHEQYF
TRBJ2-1 many . TRBV5-6 TGTGCCAGCAGCCACGCGCTACAGGGTCGCTACAATGAGCAGTTCTTC CASSHALQGRYNEQFF
TRBJ2-7 . TRBD1 TRBV6-1 TGTGCCAGCAGTAACCACAGGGGGAGCTACGAGCAGTACTTC CASSNHRGSYEQYF
TRBJ2-2 many . TRBV6-5 TGTGCCAGCAGTTACTCGGCCGGGGAGCTGTTTTTT CASSYSAGELFF
TRBJ2-1 many . TRBV28 TGTGCCACCAAAATCACCTGGCATGCTCCCGTCGATGAGCAGTTCTTC CATKITWHAPVDEQFF
TRBJ2-3 few . TRBV4-1 TGCGCCAGCAGCCAAGTCGGGACCGCGGCAGATACGCAGTATTTT CASSQVGTAADTQYF
TRBJ1-2 . . TRBV27 TGTGCCAGCAGCAAAACGCGGGGCACGAGTTCGGGAGGCTACACCTTC CASSKTRGTSSGGYTF
TRBJ2-1 . TRBD1 TRBV7-2 TGTGCCTGCTCTGGGGACGGGACAGGGAGCTGGGATGAGCAGTTCTTC CACSGDGTGSWDEQFF
TRBJ2-3 many TRBD2 TRBV7-9 TGTGCCAGCAGCTTGAGCGCTAGCGGGGGGAACACAGATACGCAGTATTTT CASSLSASGGNTDTQYF
TRBJ2-1 many . TRBV4-2 TGTGCCAGCAGCCAAACCCTGGCGGCAGGGAGCTCCTACAATGAGCAGTTCTTC CASSQTLAAGSSYNEQFF
TRBJ2-6 . . TRBV4-3 TGCGCCAGCAGCCAAGATTTGCACGAATACTCTGGGGCCAACGTCCTGACTTTC CASSQDLHEYSGANVLTF
TRBJ2-3 many TRBD2 TRBV28 TGTGCCAGCAGTTTGTTCCCGGGCGGGAGGGTCGCAGATACGCAGTATTTT CASSLFPGGRVADTQYF
TRBJ1-3 . . TRBV19 TGTGCCAGTAAAGTGGGGGCTGACTCTGGAAACACCATATATTTT CASKVGADSGNTIYF
TRBJ2-2 many . TRBV24-1 TGTGCCACCAGTGCCCCGGGGCTAAACACCGGGGAGCTGTTTTTT CATSAPGLNTGELFF
TRBJ2-3 many . TRBV29-1 TGCAGCGTTGAGGGTGACAGCCGCACAGATACGCAGTATTTT CSVEGDSRTDTQYF
TRBJ2-3 many . TRBV20-1 TGCAGTGCTGCGGACTCCACCACAGATACGCAGTATTTT CSAADSTTDTQYF
TRBJ1-2 few TRBD1 TRBV2 TGTGCCAGCAAAGACAGGGCTAAGACTAACTATGGCTACACCTTC CASKDRAKTNYGYTF
TRBJ1-4 many . TRBV5-1 TGCGCCAGCAGCCTGGGGGAAACGGGTGAAAAACTGTTTTTT CASSLGETGEKLFF
TRBJ2-2 . TRBD2 TRBV11-2 TGTGCCAGCAGCTATCCGCACGGGGGAGCGGGGAGGACCGGGGAGCTGTTTTTT CASSYPHGGAGRTGELFF
TRBJ1-1 many TRBD1 TRBV7-3 TGTGCCAGCAGCTTAATCCCGGGACAGAAGAACACTGAAGCTTTCTTT CASSLIPGQKNTEAFF
TRBJ1-1 . . TRBV20-1 TGCAGTGCCGGGGCCCACCGTGAAGCTTTCTTT CSAGAHREAFF
TRBJ1-5 . . TRBV18 TGTGCCAGCTCTCCAGGGACCGTAGCGAGCAATCAGCCCCAGCATTTT CASSPGTVASNQPQHF
TRBJ2-2 few . TRBV19 TGTGCCAGTAGTGCACTCCAGGGAAAAGGCACCGGGGAGCTGTTTTTT CASSALQGKGTGELFF
TRBJ1-2 . TRBD1 TRBV5-4 TGTGCCAGCAGCTTGCGGGGGACAGCCAACTATGGCTACACCTTC CASSLRGTANYGYTF
TRBJ2-3 many . TRBV9 TGTGCCAGCAGCGTAGCTTTCGGAGTGGCCCCCAGAGGACCAGATACGCAGTATTTT CASSVAFGVAPRGPDTQYF
TRBJ2-3 many TRBD1 TRBV30 TGTGCCTGGACACGGGACAGGGAAGTCCCGACGCAGTATTTT CAWTRDREVPTQYF
TRBJ2-4 few TRBD2 TRBV20-1 TGCTCCGGGACTAGCGGGAGGGGACTTACCAAAAACATTCAGTACTTC CSGTSGRGLTKNIQYF
TRBJ1-2 few . TRBV10-2 TGCGCCAGTGTAGTTAACTTAGACTCCGCGACCTATGGCTACACCTTC CASVVNLDSATYGYTF
TRBJ1-2 many TRBD1 TRBV4-1 TGCGCCAGCAGCCACCCAGGGGGCGTGATTGATGGCTACACCTTC CASSHPGGVIDGYTF
TRBJ1-4 . . TRBV2 TGTGCCAGCAGTGTTAAAGGGTACGAAAAACTGTTTTTT CASSVKGYEKLFF
TRBJ1-3 few . TRBV30 TGTGCCTGGACCGTAGGGATCTCTGGAAACACCATATATTTT CAWTVGISGNTIYF
TRBJ2-1 many TRBD2 TRBV5-1 TGCGCCAGCAGCTTGTTCGAGCGGGACTCTCTAGGGCAGTTCTTC CASSLFERDSLGQFF
TRBJ2-1 few . TRBV2 TGTGCCAGCAAAGTAGAGAGCTCCTACAATGAGCAGTTCTTC CASKVESSYNEQFF
TRBJ1-2 many TRBD1 TRBV12-3/TRBV12-4 TGTGCCAGCAGTCCAGGGACAGGGGTAGCGAACTATGGCTACACCTTC CASSPGTGVANYGYTF
TRBJ2-1 many TRBD1 TRBV5-1 TGCGCCAGTGGGAAGGGGGCTATCTCCTACAATGAGCAGTTCTTC CASGKGAISYNEQFF
TRBJ2-1 few . TRBV27 TGTGCCAGCAGTGTGGGTTCGTCCGTCAATGAGCAGTTCTTC CASSVGSSVNEQFF
TRBJ1-1 few . TRBV10-3 TGTGCCATCAGGGTGACGAATGGGGGTTCAGGCACTGAAGCTTTCTTT CAIRVTNGGSGTEAFF
TRBJ2-2 many . TRBV30 TGTGCCAGCAGCACGAACACCGGGGAGCTGTTTTTT CASSTNTGELFF
TRBJ2-5 . TRBD2 TRBV7-2 TGTGCCAGCAGACCCCCGGGACTAGTGGAGACCCAGTACTTC CASRPPGLVETQYF
TRBJ2-1 . . TRBV27 TGTGCCAGCAGTGGAGACAGGAGCTCCTACAATGAGCAGTTCTTC CASSGDRSSYNEQFF
TRBJ1-4 . TRBD1 TRBV3-1 TGTGCCAGCAGCCAACGACAGGGTATTAATGTTGGTATTCCGGAAAAACTGTTTTTT CASSQRQGINVGIPEKLFF
TRBJ1-4 many TRBD1 TRBV5-6 TGTGCCAGCAGGGGACAGCTTAATGAAAAACTGTTTTTT CASRGQLNEKLFF
TRBJ1-1 few . TRBV10-1 TGCGCCAGCAGTGAGCTCGGGGGGCGGTTGGGCACTGAAGCTTTCTTT CASSELGGRLGTEAFF
TRBJ2-3 few TRBD2 TRBV5-5 TGTGCCAGCAGCTTGGAGTTCGGGGGGTTAAGCACAGATACGCAGTATTTT CASSLEFGGLSTDTQYF